These 2 T cell receptor beta chains originate from one sample sequenced in a study of blood T cells in healthy people across ages. Alongside a J-beta primer mix, a sample-barcoded 5' primer served in a second PCR lasting roughly 7 to 11 cycles. A single record per CDR3 protein comes from TCRdb applying MiXCR to the 5' RACE reads. The table includes 1 million to 1.2 million distinct CDR3 sequences, more than 30% detected once. Sample: blood. The receptors derive from a man aged 18 to 29 in good health.

The V and J genes are TRBV20-1 and TRBJ1-5; D may be TRBD1 (5 bases). The CDR3 length is 11 residues. Germline CDR1 and CDR2: DFQATT and SNEGSKA (reference sequence). The germline V and J ends were trimmed by 1 base and 11 bases, with 9 bases remaining between them. CDR3 nucleotides: TGCAGTGCTAGAGGGGGGAGAGCCCAGCATTTT. This gives the protein CSARGGRAQHF.

This rearrangement joins TRBV20-1 to TRBJ2-1; D not resolved. This CDR3 is built from 16 residues. The germline V gene encodes CDR1 DFQATT and CDR2 SNEGSKA (reference sequence). With 6 bases removed from V and 5 bases from J, the gap between germline ends came to 23 bases. In DNA, the CDR3 is TGCAGTGCCCCCCCTGGGGTTGCCCTACGAGACAATGAGCAGTTCTTC. Its protein is CSAPPGVALRDNEQFF.